This T cell receptor beta chain was captured in a study of CD8 T cells in ankylosing spondylitis. Study findings and constraints: A motif in TCR beta, a set of 8 or 9 highly homologous variants, appeared characteristic of ankylosing spondylitis blood.

In this sample, this clonotype turned up a few times. Its antigen is not identified. TCRdb reprocessed the 5' RACE reads via MiXCR and lists one record per CDR3 protein. There are approximately 25,000 distinct CDR3 sequences in the sample; roughly 7.9% occur only once, and more than 25% lies in the top ten. The TCR was taken from a male donor with ankylosing spondylitis or in good health (not recorded which). Sequences were obtained from blood.

The CDR3 is CSVRSDTQYF. CDR3 bases: TGCAGCGTTCGTTCGGATACGCAGTATTTT. This chain connects TRBV29-1 to TRBJ2-3, with D unresolved. Germline V gene lookup returns CDR1 SQVTM and CDR2 ANQGSEA. There are 10 residues in the CDR3. V was cut by 5 bases and J by 6 bases, with 6 bases left in between.